These 8 T cell receptor beta chains were sequenced from one sample in a study of T cells in Graves' hyperthyroidism and ophthalmopathy. The CDR3 regions of TCR beta were amplified from RNA transcripts. The HTBI primer set served for first-round RT-PCR of the TCR CDR3. TCRdb reprocessed the multiplex PCR reads with MiXCR, giving one entry per CDR3 protein. This table has 500,000 to 750,000 distinct CDR3 sequences, approximately 15% appearing once. Sample: blood. These receptors were taken from a woman aged 25 to 39 with Graves' hyperthyroidism.

The chain combines TRBV20-1 with TRBJ1-3; D is unclear. Deletions cut 2 bases from V and 0 bases from J, with 8 bases between. Germline V gene lookup returns CDR1 DFQATT and CDR2 SNEGSKA (reference sequence). The CDR3 has 14 amino acids. CDR3 in DNA: TGCAGTGCTAGACCCGGGCACTCTGGAAACACCATATATTTT. This encodes CSARPGHSGNTIYF.

CDR3 DNA: TGCGCCAGCAGCCCCCCGGGGACTAGCGGGGCCAGCTCCTACGAGCAGTACTTC. Protein sequence: CASSPPGTSGASSYEQYF. The V gene is TRBV4-1, the J gene TRBJ2-7; TRBD2 agrees at 13 bases. The V gene end was trimmed by 4 bases and the J gene end by 0 bases; junction bases not matched to a gene: 9. Per the germline V gene, CDR1 is MGHRA and CDR2 is YSYEKL. This CDR3 has 18 residues.

V and J are TRBV9 and TRBJ1-1; D is perhaps TRBD1 (5 bases). The CDR3 extends over 16 amino acids. Germline-derived CDR1 and CDR2 are SGDLS and YYNGEE. Trimming stripped 4 bases from V and 1 base from J, with 17 bases between. CDR3 sequence reads: CASSPYRPRENTEAFF. The CDR3 DNA follows: TGTGCCAGCAGCCCCTACAGGCCCCGGGAGAACACTGAAGCTTTCTTT.

In the case of this clonotype: One base away lies a much larger clone, so this may be a sequencing read error. The genes are TRBV29-1 and TRBJ2-1; tentatively, D is TRBD1 or TRBD2 (5 bases each). The tail of the sequence fits TRBJ2-7 better, so the J call may be wrong. CDR1 SQVTM and CDR2 ANQGSEA come from the germline V gene. This CDR3 contains 13 residues. CDR3 region: CSVDRDGYNEQYF. In DNA form, the CDR3 reads TGCAGCGTCGACCGGGACGGCTACAATGAGCAGTACTTC.

In this sample, this clonotype turned up many times. The chain has TRBV19 and TRBJ2-7; TRBD1 agrees at 12 bases. V lost 6 bases, J lost 3 bases, and 6 bases stayed unmatched. The CDR3 runs to 15 residues. The germline gives CDR1 LNHDA, CDR2 SQIVND (reference sequence). CDR3 sequence: CASRTRDRGLYEQYF. The CDR3 coding sequence is TGTGCCAGTAGGACCCGGGACAGGGGGCTCTACGAGCAGTACTTC.

The chain uses TRBV4-3 and TRBJ2-3; D is undetermined. The germline V and J ends were trimmed by 0 bases and 4 bases, with 8 bases remaining between them. Germline CDR1 and CDR2: LGHNA and YSLEER. The CDR3 covers 14 residues. Written as DNA, the CDR3 is TGCGCCAGCAGCCAAGATCGTGGGGCAGATACGCAGTATTTT. Translating it yields CASSQDRGADTQYF.

The chain has TRBV7-2 and TRBJ2-7; D not resolved. The ends were cut back, 7 bases at V and 6 bases at J, with 13 bases in the middle. The CDR3 has 12 amino acids. Per germline, CDR1 SGHTA and CDR2 FQGNSA. The CDR3 bases are TGTGCCAGCACCATCTATCCGGGCGAGCAGTACTTC. It encodes CASTIYPGEQYF.

This clonotype was seen a handful of times. This rearrangement joins TRBV6-2 or TRBV6-3 to TRBJ2-2; 8 bases match TRBD2. The germline V gene encodes CDR1 MNHEY and CDR2 SVGEGT. V lost 6 bases to trimming and J lost 0 bases; unmatched junction nucleotides: 6. The CDR3 has 16 amino acids. The CDR3 loop is CASRGLAGTNTGELFF. CDR3 nucleotides: TGTGCCAGCAGAGGCTTAGCGGGGACGAACACCGGGGAGCTGTTTTTT.